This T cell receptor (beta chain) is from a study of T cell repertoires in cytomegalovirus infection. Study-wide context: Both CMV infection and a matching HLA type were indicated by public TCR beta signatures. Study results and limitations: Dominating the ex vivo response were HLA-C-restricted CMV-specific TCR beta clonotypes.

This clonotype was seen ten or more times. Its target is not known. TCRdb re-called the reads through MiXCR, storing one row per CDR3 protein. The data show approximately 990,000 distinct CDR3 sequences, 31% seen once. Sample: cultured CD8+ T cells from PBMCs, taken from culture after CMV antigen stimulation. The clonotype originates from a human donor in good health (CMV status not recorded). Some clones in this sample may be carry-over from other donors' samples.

The CDR3 loop is CASSLRGLNQPQHF. The CDR3 nucleotides are TGTGCCAGCAGTTTACGGGGGCTAAATCAGCCCCAGCATTTT. The V and J genes are TRBV28 and TRBJ1-5, with D possibly matching TRBD1 (6 bases). The CDR3 contains 14 residues. Germline CDR1 is MDHEN and CDR2 is SYDVKM. The V end was cut by 2 bases, the J end by 4 bases, with 9 bases between.